This is a list of T cell receptor beta chains from one sample in a study of identical twins. Each CDR3 protein is one row after TCRdb ran MiXCR on the 5' RACE reads. Here the sample spans hundreds of thousands of distinct CDR3 sequences, around an eighth being singletons. The same data also contributed to another study, on yellow fever vaccine responses in identical twins.

The sample taken for sequencing was PBMCs. These receptors were taken from a young woman in good health. The CDR3 runs from the conserved cysteine through the conserved F or W. The D gene is left open where the match is weak. Not every row has a clone size; where given, it reads once, few, many or a size class.

-,TRBD2,TRBV29-1,TRBJ2-1,CSVGVAGGRSYNEQFF,TGCAGCGTTGGGGTAGCGGGAGGTAGGTCCTACAATGAGCAGTTCTTC
-,-,TRBV5-1,TRBJ2-5,CASSLELLPPSETQYF,TGCGCCAGCAGCTTGGAGCTACTCCCCCCGAGCGAGACCCAGTACTTC
few,-,TRBV28,TRBJ1-6,CASSTRWDTNSPLHF,TGTGCCAGCAGCACGCGGTGGGATACCAATTCACCCCTCCACTTT
many,-,TRBV10-3,TRBJ2-1,CAISDLPRAASSYNEQFF,TGTGCCATCAGTGACCTCCCAAGAGCGGCGAGTTCCTACAATGAGCAGTTCTTC
few,-,TRBV24-1,TRBJ2-5,CATSQGLETQYF,TGTGCCACCAGCCAGGGTCTCGAGACCCAGTACTTC
-,TRBD1,TRBV7-2,TRBJ2-7,CASSFRDRGSYEQYF,TGTGCCAGCAGCTTCCGGGACAGGGGATCCTACGAGCAGTACTTC
-,-,TRBV20-1,TRBJ2-1,CSARSPEYNEQFF,TGCAGTGCCCGGTCGCCAGAGTACAATGAGCAGTTCTTC
-,-,TRBV4-1,TRBJ2-5,CASSPIGHGQETQYF,TGCGCCAGCAGCCCCATAGGACACGGACAAGAGACCCAGTACTTC
few,TRBD1,TRBV12-3/TRBV12-4,TRBJ1-1,CASSLGQGDRMNTEAFF,TGTGCCAGCAGTTTAGGACAGGGGGACCGAATGAACACTGAAGCTTTCTTT
few,TRBD1,TRBV7-9,TRBJ2-7,CASSSSDRGLFSYEQYF,TGTGCCAGCAGCTCCTCGGACAGGGGCCTCTTCTCCTACGAGCAGTACTTC
few,-,TRBV28,TRBJ2-7,CASSFGQASYEQYF,TGTGCCAGCAGTTTTGGCCAGGCCTCCTACGAGCAGTACTTC
-,TRBD2,TRBV7-8,TRBJ2-1,CASSPSQTLAGEGNEQFF,TGTGCCAGCAGCCCCTCCCAGACTCTAGCGGGAGAGGGCAATGAGCAGTTCTTC
few,-,TRBV20-1,TRBJ2-7,CSASDGGKGSGYEQYF,TGCAGTGCTAGTGATGGCGGGAAAGGTTCAGGCTACGAGCAGTACTTC
-,-,TRBV7-8,TRBJ2-3,CASSSSGYKADTQYF,TGTGCCAGCAGCTCCTCAGGGTACAAAGCAGATACGCAGTATTTT
-,TRBD2,TRBV7-2,TRBJ2-7,CASSHPGLAGEGEQYF,TGTGCCAGCAGCCACCCGGGACTAGCGGGAGAGGGCGAGCAGTACTTC
many,TRBD1,TRBV4-1,TRBJ2-7,CASSQGQGAYEQYF,TGCGCCAGCAGCCAAGGACAGGGGGCCTACGAGCAGTACTTC
-,TRBD2,TRBV7-9,TRBJ2-1,CASSTGADLAGGREQFF,TGTGCCAGCAGTACCGGGGCAGATCTAGCGGGAGGGCGTGAGCAGTTCTTC
few,-,TRBV28,TRBJ2-1,CASSFTGEGNEQFF,TGTGCCAGCAGTTTCACAGGGGAGGGCAATGAGCAGTTCTTC
few,-,TRBV4-1,TRBJ1-1,CASSHSQWITEAFF,TGCGCCAGCAGCCATAGCCAGTGGATCACTGAAGCTTTCTTT
few,-,TRBV10-2,TRBJ2-2,CATQTGYTGELFF,TGCGCCACCCAGACAGGTTACACCGGGGAGCTGTTTTTT
-,-,TRBV27,TRBJ2-6,CASGFLRTGSGANVLTF,TGTGCCAGCGGCTTCCTAAGAACTGGATCTGGGGCCAACGTCCTGACTTTC
few,TRBD2,TRBV10-3,TRBJ2-7,CAIKRTSGSSYEQYF,TGTGCCATCAAAAGGACTAGCGGGAGTTCCTACGAGCAGTACTTC
-,TRBD2,TRBV2,TRBJ2-2,CASSEGWLAGTGELFF,TGTGCCAGCAGTGAAGGCTGGCTAGCGGGCACCGGGGAGCTGTTTTTT
-,-,TRBV5-1,TRBJ2-1,CASSSVQGLRSYNEQFF,TGCGCCAGCAGCTCCGTACAGGGTTTGAGGTCCTACAATGAGCAGTTCTTC
-,-,TRBV10-3,TRBJ2-7,CAISMTRYEQYF,TGTGCCATCAGTATGACTAGATACGAGCAGTACTTC
many,-,TRBV5-1,TRBJ1-1,CASSPAEVTEAFF,TGCGCCAGCAGCCCAGCGGAGGTCACTGAAGCTTTCTTT
few,-,TRBV12-3/TRBV12-4,TRBJ2-5,CASSSRESSGGTQYF,TGTGCCAGCAGTTCCCGGGAGAGTAGCGGTGGGACCCAGTACTTC
-,TRBD1,TRBV11-1,TRBJ2-2,CASSNPPQGAMDTGELFF,TGTGCCAGCAGCAACCCGCCACAGGGGGCTATGGACACCGGGGAGCTGTTTTTT
-,-,TRBV3-1,TRBJ2-5,CASSFRDSRQETQYF,TGTGCCAGCAGCTTTCGGGACTCGCGCCAAGAGACCCAGTACTTC
-,TRBD2,TRBV10-2,TRBJ2-7,CASTWMETGLAGYEQYF,TGCGCCAGCACCTGGATGGAGACCGGACTAGCGGGGTACGAGCAGTACTTC
-,TRBD1,TRBV5-1,TRBJ1-1,CASSSGQGASYTEAFF,TGCGCCAGCAGCTCGGGACAGGGGGCATCTTACACTGAAGCTTTCTTT
few,TRBD1,TRBV5-5,TRBJ1-2,CASRDRVSVSGGYTF,TGTGCCAGCAGAGACAGGGTTTCTGTATCGGGGGGCTACACCTTC
few,-,TRBV6-1,TRBJ1-3,CASSTGTYSGNTIYF,TGTGCCAGCAGTACAGGGACTTACTCTGGAAACACCATATATTTT
-,TRBD1,TRBV12-3/TRBV12-4,TRBJ2-2,CASSKQGVPGELFF,TGTGCCAGCAGCAAACAGGGGGTGCCCGGGGAGCTGTTTTTT
many,-,TRBV6-1,TRBJ1-5,CASSDIFSRGLGSNQPQHF,TGTGCCAGCAGTGATATATTTTCTCGGGGGCTGGGTAGCAATCAGCCCCAGCATTTT
many,-,TRBV24-1,TRBJ1-1,CATSDSMNTEAFF,TGTGCCACCAGTGACAGCATGAACACTGAAGCTTTCTTT
few,-,TRBV14,TRBJ1-2,CASSQDLPSGHTILDYGYTF,TGTGCCAGCAGCCAAGATCTCCCTTCGGGACATACAATTCTTGACTATGGCTACACCTTC
many,-,TRBV24-1,TRBJ2-1,CATGDSWGLYNEQFF,TGTGCCACCGGGGATAGTTGGGGTCTCTACAATGAGCAGTTCTTC
-,TRBD1,TRBV9,TRBJ2-2,CASSVKGQGRTGELFF,TGTGCCAGCAGCGTAAAGGGACAGGGACGTACCGGGGAGCTGTTTTTT
-,TRBD2,TRBV12-3/TRBV12-4,TRBJ2-1,CASSFSGLAGVQSNEQFF,TGTGCCAGCAGTTTCTCAGGACTAGCGGGAGTTCAAAGCAATGAGCAGTTCTTC
many,-,TRBV3-1,TRBJ2-1,CASSQSRDAGIYNEQFF,TGTGCCAGCAGCCAATCCCGCGACGCGGGTATCTACAATGAGCAGTTCTTC
-,-,TRBV5-1,TRBJ2-3,CASSLASPTDTQYF,TGCGCCAGCAGCTTGGCTAGCCCCACAGATACGCAGTATTTT
few,TRBD1,TRBV4-1,TRBJ2-1,CASSQDRGTGTGRQRSYNEQFF,TGCGCCAGCAGCCAAGATAGGGGAACCGGGACAGGGAGGCAACGCTCCTACAATGAGCAGTTCTTC
few,-,TRBV15,TRBJ2-1,CATRQGGSYNEQFF,TGTGCCACCAGACAAGGGGGCTCCTACAATGAGCAGTTCTTC
-,TRBD2,TRBV2,TRBJ2-5,CASLLAGGFLETQYF,TGTGCCAGCCTCTTAGCGGGAGGATTCTTGGAGACCCAGTACTTC